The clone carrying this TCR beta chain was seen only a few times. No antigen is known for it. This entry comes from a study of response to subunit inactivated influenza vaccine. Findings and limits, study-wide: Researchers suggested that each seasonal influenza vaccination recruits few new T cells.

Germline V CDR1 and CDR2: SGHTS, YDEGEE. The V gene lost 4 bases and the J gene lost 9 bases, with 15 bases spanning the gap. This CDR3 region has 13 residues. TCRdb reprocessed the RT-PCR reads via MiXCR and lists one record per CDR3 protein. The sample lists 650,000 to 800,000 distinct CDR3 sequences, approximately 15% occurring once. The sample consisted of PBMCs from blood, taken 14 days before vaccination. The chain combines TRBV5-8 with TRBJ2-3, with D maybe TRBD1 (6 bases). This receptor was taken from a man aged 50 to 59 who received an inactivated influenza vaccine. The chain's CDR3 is CASSPLQGRTQYF. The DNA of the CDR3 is TGTGCCAGCAGCCCCTTACAGGGACGAACGCAGTATTTT.